This TCR beta chain was found in a study of T cells after yellow fever vaccination. The CDR3 loop spans 12 amino acids. After removal of 6 bases from V and 8 bases from J, the junction contained 4 bases not matched to a gene. Researchers made TCR cDNA using 5'RACE template switching, and this step added a universal primer site and UMIs. TCRdb re-called the 5' RACE reads through MiXCR, storing one row per CDR3 protein. The table has fewer than 500,000 distinct CDR3 sequences, over 15% seen once. This chain links TRBV12-3 or TRBV12-4 with TRBJ2-1, with 7 positions matching TRBD1. The sequence was obtained from a man between 18 and 35 years old who received the YFV17D yellow fever vaccine. Sample: PBMCs, taken before the yellow fever booster vaccination. The CDR3, as DNA: TGTGCCAGCAGGGTGAGGGGGCATGAGCAGTTCTTC. Encoded protein: CASRVRGHEQFF.